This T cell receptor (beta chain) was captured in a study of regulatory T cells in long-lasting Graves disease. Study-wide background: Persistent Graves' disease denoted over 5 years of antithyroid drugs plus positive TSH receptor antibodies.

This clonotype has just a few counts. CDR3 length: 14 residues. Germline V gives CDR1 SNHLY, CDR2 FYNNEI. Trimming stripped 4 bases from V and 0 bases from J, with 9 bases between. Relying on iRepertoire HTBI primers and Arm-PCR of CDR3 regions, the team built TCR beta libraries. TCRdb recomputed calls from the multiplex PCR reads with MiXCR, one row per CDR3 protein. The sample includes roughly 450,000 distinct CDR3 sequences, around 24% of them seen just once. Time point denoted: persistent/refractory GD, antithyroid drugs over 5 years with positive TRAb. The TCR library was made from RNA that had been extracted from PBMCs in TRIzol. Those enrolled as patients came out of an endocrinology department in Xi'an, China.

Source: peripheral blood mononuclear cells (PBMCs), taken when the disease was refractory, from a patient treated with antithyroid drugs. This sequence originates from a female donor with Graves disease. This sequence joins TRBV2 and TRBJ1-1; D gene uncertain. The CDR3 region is CASSVRRMNTEAFF. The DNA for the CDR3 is TGTGCCAGCAGTGTAAGACGGATGAACACTGAAGCTTTCTTT.